The present T cell receptor (beta chain) was sequenced within a study of blood T cell repertoires in COVID-19. Study context: The United States, Italy and Spain supplied acute and convalescent COVID-19 samples.

The assay was immunoSEQ multiplex PCR, and TCRdb's table has in-frame clones only and misses some. Of roughly 250,000 clones detected, approximately 90% appear once; the ten largest clones hold around 0.8%. The CDR3 consists of 18 residues. V trimming: 3 bases; J trimming: 0 bases; junction bases outside the gene matches: 12. CDR1 is SGHRS, CDR2 YFSETQ, per germline. This rearrangement joins TRBV5-1 to TRBJ1-3; 7 nucleotides agree with TRBD1. The sequencing input was peripheral blood. The sequence was collected from a man aged 25 to 40 with acute or convalescent COVID-19. CDR3 amino acids: CASSSAFGTAISGNTIYF. CDR3 in DNA: TGCGCCAGCAGCTCCGCTTTTGGGACAGCCATCTCTGGAAACACCATATATTTT.